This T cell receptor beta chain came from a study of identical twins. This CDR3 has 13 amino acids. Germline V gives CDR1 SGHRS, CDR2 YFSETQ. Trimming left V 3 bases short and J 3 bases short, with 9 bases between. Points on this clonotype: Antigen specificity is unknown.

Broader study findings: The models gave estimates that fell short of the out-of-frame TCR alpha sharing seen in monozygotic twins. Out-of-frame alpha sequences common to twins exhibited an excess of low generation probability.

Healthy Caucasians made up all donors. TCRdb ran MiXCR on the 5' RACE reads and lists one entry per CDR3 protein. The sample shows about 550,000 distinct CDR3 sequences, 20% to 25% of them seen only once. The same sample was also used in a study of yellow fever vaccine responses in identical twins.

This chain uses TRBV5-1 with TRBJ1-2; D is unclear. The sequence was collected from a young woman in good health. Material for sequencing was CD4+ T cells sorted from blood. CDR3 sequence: CASSSDLDYGYTF. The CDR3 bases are TGCGCCAGCAGCTCGGACCTGGACTATGGCTACACCTTC.